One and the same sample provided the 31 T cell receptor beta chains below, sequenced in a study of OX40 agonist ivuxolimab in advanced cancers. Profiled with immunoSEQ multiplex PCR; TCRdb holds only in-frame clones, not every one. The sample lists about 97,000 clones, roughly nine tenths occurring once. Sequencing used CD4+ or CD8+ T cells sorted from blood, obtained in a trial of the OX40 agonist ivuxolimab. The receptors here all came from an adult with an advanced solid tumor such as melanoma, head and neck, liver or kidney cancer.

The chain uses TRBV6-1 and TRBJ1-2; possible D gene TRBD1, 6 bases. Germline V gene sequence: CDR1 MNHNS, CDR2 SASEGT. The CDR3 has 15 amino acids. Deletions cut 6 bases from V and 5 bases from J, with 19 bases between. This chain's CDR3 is CASRESTGSLYGYTF. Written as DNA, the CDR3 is TGTGCCAGCAGGGAGTCGACAGGTAGCCTTTATGGCTACACCTTC.

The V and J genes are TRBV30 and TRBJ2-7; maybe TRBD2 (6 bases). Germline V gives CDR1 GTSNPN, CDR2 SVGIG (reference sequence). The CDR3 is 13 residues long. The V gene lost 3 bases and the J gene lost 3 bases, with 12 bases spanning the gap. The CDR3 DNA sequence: TGTGCCTGGAGCCGGGAGTACAACTACGAGCAGTACTTC. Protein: CAWSREYNYEQYF.

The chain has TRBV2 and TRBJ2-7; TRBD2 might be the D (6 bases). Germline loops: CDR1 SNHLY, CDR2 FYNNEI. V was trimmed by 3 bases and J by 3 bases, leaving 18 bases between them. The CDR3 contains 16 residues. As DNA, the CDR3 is TGTGCCAGCAGTGATTATTCTAGTCGGGGGATCTACGAGCAGTACTTC. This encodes CASSDYSSRGIYEQYF.

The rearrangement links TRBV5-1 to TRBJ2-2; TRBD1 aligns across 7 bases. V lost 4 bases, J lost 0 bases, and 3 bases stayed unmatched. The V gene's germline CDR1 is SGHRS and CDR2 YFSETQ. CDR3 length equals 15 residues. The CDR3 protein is CASSRQGTNTGELFF. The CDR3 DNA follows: TGCGCCAGCAGCCGACAGGGCACGAACACCGGGGAGCTGTTTTTT.

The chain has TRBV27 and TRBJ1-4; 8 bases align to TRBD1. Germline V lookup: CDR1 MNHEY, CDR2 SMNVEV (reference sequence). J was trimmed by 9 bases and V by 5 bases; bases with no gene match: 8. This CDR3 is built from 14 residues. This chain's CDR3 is CASSPGTGPQKLFF. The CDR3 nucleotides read TGTGCCAGCAGTCCCGGGACAGGACCTCAAAAACTGTTTTTT.

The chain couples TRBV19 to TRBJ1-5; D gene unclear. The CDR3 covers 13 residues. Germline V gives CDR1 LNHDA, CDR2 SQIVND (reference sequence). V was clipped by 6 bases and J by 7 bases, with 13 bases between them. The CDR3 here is CASRRASGQPQHF. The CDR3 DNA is TGTGCCAGTAGGAGGGCGTCAGGACAGCCCCAGCATTTT.

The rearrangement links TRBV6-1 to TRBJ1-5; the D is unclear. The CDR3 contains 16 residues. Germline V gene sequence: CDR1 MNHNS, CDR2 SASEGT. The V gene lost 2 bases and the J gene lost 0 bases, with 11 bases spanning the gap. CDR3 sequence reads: CASSETVAISNQPQHF. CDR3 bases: TGTGCCAGCAGTGAAACAGTTGCGATTAGCAATCAGCCCCAGCATTTT.

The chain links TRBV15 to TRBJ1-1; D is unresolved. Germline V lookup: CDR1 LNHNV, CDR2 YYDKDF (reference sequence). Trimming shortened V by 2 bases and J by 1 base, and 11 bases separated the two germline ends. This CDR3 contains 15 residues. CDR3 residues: CATSRLAGQNTEAFF. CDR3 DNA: TGTGCCACCAGCAGACTCGCAGGCCAGAACACTGAAGCTTTCTTT.

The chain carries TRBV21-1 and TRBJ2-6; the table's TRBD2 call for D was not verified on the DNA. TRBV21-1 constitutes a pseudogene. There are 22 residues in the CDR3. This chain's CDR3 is CASSKDVWTSGSPISGANVLTF. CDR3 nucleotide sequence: TGTGCCAGCAGCAAAGATGTGTGGACTAGCGGGAGCCCAATCTCTGGGGCCAACGTCCTGACTTTC.

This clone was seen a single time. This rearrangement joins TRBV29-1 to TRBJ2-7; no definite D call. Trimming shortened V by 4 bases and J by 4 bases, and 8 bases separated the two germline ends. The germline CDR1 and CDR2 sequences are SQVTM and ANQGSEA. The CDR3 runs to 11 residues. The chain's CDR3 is CSVGVWYEQYF. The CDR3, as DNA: TGCAGCGTTGGGGTGTGGTACGAGCAGTACTTC.

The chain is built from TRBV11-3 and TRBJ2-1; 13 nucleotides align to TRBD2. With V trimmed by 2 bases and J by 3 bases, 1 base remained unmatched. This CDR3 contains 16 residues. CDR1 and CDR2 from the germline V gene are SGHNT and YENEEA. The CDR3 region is CASSLRTSGSYNEQFF. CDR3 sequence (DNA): TGTGCCAGCAGCTTACGGACTAGCGGGAGCTACAATGAGCAGTTCTTC.

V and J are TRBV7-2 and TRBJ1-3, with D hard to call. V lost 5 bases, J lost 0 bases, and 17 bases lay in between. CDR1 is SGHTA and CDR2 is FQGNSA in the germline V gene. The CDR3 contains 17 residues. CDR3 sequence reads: CASSLFEGSHSGNTIYF. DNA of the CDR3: TGTGCCAGCAGCCTTTTCGAGGGATCCCACTCTGGAAACACCATATATTTT.

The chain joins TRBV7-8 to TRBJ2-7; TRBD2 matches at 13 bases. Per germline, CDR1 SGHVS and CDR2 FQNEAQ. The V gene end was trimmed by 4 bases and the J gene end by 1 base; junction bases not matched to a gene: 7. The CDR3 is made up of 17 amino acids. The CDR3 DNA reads TGTGCCAGCAGCTCCAGGACTAGCGGGGGTACGTCCTACGAGCAGTACTTC. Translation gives CASSSRTSGGTSYEQYF.

This CDR3 is CASSYNRDRKEKLFF. CDR3 in DNA: TGTGCCAGCAGTTACAACCGGGACAGAAAGGAAAAACTGTTTTTT. The chain uses TRBV6-5 and TRBJ1-4; 7 bases are shared with TRBD1. CDR1 MNHEY and CDR2 SVGAGI come from the germline V gene. The CDR3 is made up of 15 amino acids. J gave up 8 bases and V 2 bases, and 8 bases lay outside the gene matches.

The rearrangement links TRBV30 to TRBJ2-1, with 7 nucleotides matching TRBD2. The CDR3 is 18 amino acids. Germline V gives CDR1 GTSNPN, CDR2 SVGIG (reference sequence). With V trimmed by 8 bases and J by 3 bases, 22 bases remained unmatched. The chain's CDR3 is CAGEEFQRGSLSYNEQFF. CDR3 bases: TGTGCCGGAGAAGAATTTCAGCGGGGAAGTCTAAGCTACAATGAGCAGTTCTTC.

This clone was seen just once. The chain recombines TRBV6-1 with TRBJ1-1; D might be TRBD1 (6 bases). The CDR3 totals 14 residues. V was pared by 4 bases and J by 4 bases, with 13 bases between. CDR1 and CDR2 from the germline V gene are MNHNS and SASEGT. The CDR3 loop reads CASSGNRVGTEAFF. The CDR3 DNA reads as TGTGCCAGCAGTGGAAACAGGGTTGGCACTGAAGCTTTCTTT.

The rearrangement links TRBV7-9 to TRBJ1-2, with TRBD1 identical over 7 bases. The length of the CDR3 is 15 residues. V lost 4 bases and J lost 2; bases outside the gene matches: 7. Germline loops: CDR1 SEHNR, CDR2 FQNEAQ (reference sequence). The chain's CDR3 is CASSYRQGVNYGYTF. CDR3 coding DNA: TGTGCCAGCAGCTATAGACAGGGCGTCAACTATGGCTACACCTTC.

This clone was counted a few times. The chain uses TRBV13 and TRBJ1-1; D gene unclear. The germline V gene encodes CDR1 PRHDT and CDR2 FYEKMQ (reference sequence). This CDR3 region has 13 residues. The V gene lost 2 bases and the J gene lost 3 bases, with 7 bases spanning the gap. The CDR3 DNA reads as TGTGCCAGCAGCTTACGCGAGGACACTGAAGCTTTCTTT. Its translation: CASSLREDTEAFF.

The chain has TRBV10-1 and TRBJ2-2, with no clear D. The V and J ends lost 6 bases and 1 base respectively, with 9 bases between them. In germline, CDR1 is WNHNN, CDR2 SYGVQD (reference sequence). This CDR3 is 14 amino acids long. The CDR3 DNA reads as TGCGCCAGCAGCAGACCGATGAACACCGGGGAGCTGTTTTTT. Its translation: CASSRPMNTGELFF.

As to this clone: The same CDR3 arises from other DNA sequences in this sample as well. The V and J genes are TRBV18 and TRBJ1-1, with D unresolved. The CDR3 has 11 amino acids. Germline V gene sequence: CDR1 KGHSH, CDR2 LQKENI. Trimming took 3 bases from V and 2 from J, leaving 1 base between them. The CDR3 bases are TGTGCCAGCTCACCCAACACTGAAGCTTTCTTT. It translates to CASSPNTEAFF.

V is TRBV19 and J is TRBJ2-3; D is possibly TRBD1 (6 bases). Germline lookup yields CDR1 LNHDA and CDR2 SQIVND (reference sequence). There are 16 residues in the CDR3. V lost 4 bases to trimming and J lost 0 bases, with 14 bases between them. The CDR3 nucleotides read TGTGCCAGTAGTACCTTAAGGACAGCTAGCACAGATACGCAGTATTTT. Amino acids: CASSTLRTASTDTQYF.

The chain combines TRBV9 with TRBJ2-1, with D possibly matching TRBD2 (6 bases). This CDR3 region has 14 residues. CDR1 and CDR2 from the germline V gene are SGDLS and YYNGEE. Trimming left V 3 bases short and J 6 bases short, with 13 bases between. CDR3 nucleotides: TGTGCCAGCAGCGACGGGACTGGGGCCAATGAGCAGTTCTTC. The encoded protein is CASSDGTGANEQFF.

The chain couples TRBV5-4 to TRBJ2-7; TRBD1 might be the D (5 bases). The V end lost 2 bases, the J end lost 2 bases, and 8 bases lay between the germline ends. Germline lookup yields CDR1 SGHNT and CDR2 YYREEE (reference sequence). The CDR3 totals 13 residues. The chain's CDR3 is CASSLDSAYEQYF. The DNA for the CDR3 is TGTGCCAGCAGCTTAGACAGTGCCTACGAGCAGTACTTC.

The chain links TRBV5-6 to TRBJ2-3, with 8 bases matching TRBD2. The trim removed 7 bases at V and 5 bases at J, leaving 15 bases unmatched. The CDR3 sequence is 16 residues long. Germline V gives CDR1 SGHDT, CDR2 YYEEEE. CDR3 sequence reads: CASSDLVAGTRDTQYF. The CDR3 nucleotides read TGTGCCAGCTCCGACCTCGTAGCGGGAACCAGAGATACGCAGTATTTT. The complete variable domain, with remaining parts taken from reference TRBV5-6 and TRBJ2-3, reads DAGVTQSPTHLIKTRGQQVTLRCSPKSGHDTVSWYQQALGQGPQFIFQYYEEEERQRGNFPDRFSGHQFPNYSSELNVNALLLGDSALYLCASSDLVAGTRDTQYFGPGTRLTVL.

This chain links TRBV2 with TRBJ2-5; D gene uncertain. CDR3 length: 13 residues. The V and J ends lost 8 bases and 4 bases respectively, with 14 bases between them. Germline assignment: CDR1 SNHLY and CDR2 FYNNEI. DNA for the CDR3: TGTGCCAGCTTGACCCTTATCGGAGAGACCCAGTACTTC. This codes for CASLTLIGETQYF. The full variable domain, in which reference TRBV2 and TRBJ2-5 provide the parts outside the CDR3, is EPEVTQTPSHQVTQMGQEVILRCVPISNHLYFYWYRQILGQKVEFLVSFYNNEISEKSEIFDDQFSVERPDGSNFTLKIRSTKLEDSAMYFCASLTLIGETQYFGPGTRLLVL.

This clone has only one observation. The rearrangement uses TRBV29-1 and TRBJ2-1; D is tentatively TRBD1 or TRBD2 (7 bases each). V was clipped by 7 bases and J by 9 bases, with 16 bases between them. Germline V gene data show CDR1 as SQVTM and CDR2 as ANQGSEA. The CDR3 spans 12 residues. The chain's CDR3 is CSDGEGAGEQFF. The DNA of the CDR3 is TGCAGCGATGGGGAGGGGGCGGGTGAGCAGTTCTTC.

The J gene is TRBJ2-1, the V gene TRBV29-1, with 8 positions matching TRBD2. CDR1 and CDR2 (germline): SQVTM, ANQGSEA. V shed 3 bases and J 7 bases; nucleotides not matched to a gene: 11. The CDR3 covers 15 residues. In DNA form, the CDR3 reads TGCAGCGTTGACGCATACTCAACGGGGGGGAATGAGCAGTTCTTC. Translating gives CSVDAYSTGGNEQFF.

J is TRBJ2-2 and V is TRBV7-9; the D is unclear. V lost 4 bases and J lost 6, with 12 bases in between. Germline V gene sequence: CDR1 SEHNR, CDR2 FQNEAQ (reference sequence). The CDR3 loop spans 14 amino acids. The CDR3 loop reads CASSSGSLAGELFF. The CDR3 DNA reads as TGTGCCAGCAGCTCCGGGTCGTTAGCCGGGGAGCTGTTTTTT.

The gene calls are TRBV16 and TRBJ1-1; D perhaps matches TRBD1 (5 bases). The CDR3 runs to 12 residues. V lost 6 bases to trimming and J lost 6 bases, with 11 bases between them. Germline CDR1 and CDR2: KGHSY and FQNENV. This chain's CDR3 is CASSQGGPEAFF. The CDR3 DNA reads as TGTGCCAGCAGTCAGGGAGGCCCTGAAGCTTTCTTT.

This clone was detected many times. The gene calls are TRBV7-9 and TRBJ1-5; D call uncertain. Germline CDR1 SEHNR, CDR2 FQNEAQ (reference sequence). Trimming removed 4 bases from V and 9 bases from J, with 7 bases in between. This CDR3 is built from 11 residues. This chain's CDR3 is CASSSTGPQHF. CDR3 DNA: TGTGCCAGCAGCTCCACTGGGCCCCAGCATTTT.

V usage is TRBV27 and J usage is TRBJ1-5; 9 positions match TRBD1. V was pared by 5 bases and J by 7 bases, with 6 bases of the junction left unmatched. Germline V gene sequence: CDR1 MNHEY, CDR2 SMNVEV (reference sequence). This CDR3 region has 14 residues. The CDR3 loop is CASSTGTGRQPQHF. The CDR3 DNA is TGTGCCAGCAGTACCGGGACAGGGAGGCAGCCCCAGCATTTT.